This T cell receptor beta chain was obtained from a study of response to subunit inactivated influenza vaccine. Findings and caveats of the study: Authors suggested few new T cells are recruited by each seasonal influenza vaccination.

This CDR3 has 15 residues. The junction had 6 bases not matched to a gene; V was cut back by 6 bases and J by 3 bases. Germline V gene lookup returns CDR1 SNHLY and CDR2 FYNNEI. TCRdb fed the RT-PCR reads into MiXCR, producing one record per CDR3 protein. The table shows about 540,000 distinct CDR3 sequences, with around 25% occurring only once. Of note for this clonotype: The antigen remains unidentified.

The same data also contributed to another study, on T cells expressing NK-cell markers. Turning to that study: A 5'RACE template switching approach incorporating UMIs was used to make TCR beta cDNA. Sorted CD3+CD56+NKG2C+, CD3+CD56+NKG2C- and CD3+CD56-NKG2C+ T cells provided the TCR beta repertoires. NKG2C+ dominant clonotypes from over five donors made up about 1.0-7.5% of CD8+ T cells.

The source was CD4+ T cells sorted from PBMCs, collected 11 to 12 days after vaccination. The chain is built from TRBV2 and TRBJ1-5; 9 bases are a match to TRBD1. The TCR originated in a man in his fifties who received an inactivated influenza vaccine. CDR3 in amino acids: CASSPGTGFNQPQHF. CDR3 nucleotide sequence: TGTGCCAGCAGCCCCGGGACAGGGTTCAATCAGCCCCAGCATTTT. The entire variable domain, with the rest obtained from reference TRBV2 and TRBJ1-5, is as follows: EPEVTQTPSHQVTQMGQEVILRCVPISNHLYFYWYRQILGQKVEFLVSFYNNEISEKSEIFDDQFSVERPDGSNFTLKIRSTKLEDSAMYFCASSPGTGFNQPQHFGDGTRLSIL.